The T cell receptor (beta chain) described here comes from a study of T cell responses to AZD1222 COVID-19 vaccine. Study findings and constraints: Spike was spanned by vaccine-associated CD4 TCRs, with dominance at 160-218 and 743-854.

Sequencing was performed with immunoSEQ multiplex PCR; in TCRdb, only in-frame clones are kept and a portion is missing. The repertoire holds approximately 92,000 clones, with roughly 87% as singletons. Germline CDR1 reads LGHNA; CDR2 reads YSLEER. The V and J ends lost 4 bases and 2 bases respectively, with 8 bases between them. The CDR3 runs 13 residues. This clone was recorded once. Its antigen is still unknown. The specimen comprised peripheral blood, sampled on day 0 of AZD1222 vaccination. The rearrangement uses TRBV4-3 and TRBJ1-2; no clear D. The clonotype comes from an adult in good health. The CDR3 region is CASSLGRNYGYTF. For the CDR3, the DNA is TGCGCCAGCAGCCTCGGTCGAAACTATGGCTACACCTTC.